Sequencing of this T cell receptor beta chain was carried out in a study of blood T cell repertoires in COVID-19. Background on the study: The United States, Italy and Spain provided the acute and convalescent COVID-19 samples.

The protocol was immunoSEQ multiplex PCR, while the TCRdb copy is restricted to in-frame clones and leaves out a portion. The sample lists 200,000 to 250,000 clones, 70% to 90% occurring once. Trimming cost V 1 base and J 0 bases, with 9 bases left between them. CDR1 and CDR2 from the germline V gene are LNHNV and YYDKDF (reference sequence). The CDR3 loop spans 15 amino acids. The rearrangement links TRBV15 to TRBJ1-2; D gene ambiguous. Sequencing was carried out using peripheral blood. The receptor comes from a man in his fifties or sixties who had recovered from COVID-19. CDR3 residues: CATSRGADANYGYTF. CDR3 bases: TGTGCCACCAGCAGAGGGGCCGATGCTAACTATGGCTACACCTTC.